The T cell receptor (beta chain) under discussion was sequenced for a study of T cell responses to AZD1222 COVID-19 vaccine. Trimming took 5 bases from V and 4 from J, leaving 10 bases between them. Germline V CDR1 and CDR2: KGHDR, SFDVKD. The CDR3 is 14 residues long. Produced via immunoSEQ multiplex PCR; TCRdb's table is partial and in-frame only. Of approximately 200,000 clones listed, roughly 92% were seen once; the top ten hold approximately 1%. This sequence joins TRBV24-1 and TRBJ2-2; no clear D. The sequence was collected from an adult who received the AZD1222 COVID-19 vaccine. The starting material was peripheral blood, obtained 28 days after the second AZD1222 dose. CDR3 residues: CATSAPYFTGELFF. The DNA for the CDR3 is TGTGCCACCAGTGCCCCTTACTTCACCGGGGAGCTGTTTTTT.